These 26 T cell receptor beta chains originate from one sample sequenced in a study of T cells in women clearing cervical HPV infection. Repertoires were generated with immunoSEQ multiplex PCR, while TCRdb's copy carries only in-frame clones and drops some. The listing records tens of thousands of clones. The sample taken for sequencing was blood buffy coat. All receptors come from a woman between 18 and 70 years old with a cervical HPV16 infection that either progressed to CIN3+ or cleared (not recorded which).

As for this clone: The sequence runs out 3 residues before the end of the CDR3; the remainder is reconstructed from the germline J gene. The chain is built from TRBV19 and TRBJ2-5; TRBD2 agrees at 14 bases. The trim removed 6 bases at V and 4 bases at J, leaving 7 bases unmatched. Looked up from germline, CDR1 is LNHDA and CDR2 is SQIVND (reference sequence). CDR3 length: 16 residues. The DNA read from the CDR3 is TGTGCCAGTAGGATGGGGACTAGCGGGAGTGGAGAGACC. Amino acid sequence: CASRMGTSGSGET. The CDR3, in full, reads CASRMGTSGSGETQYF.

Concerning this clone: The DNA ends 3 residues before the CDR3 does, and the rest of the CDR3 is filled in from the germline J gene. The chain joins TRBV2 to TRBJ1-5, with a tentative D call TRBD1 (6 bases). Looked up from germline, CDR1 is SNHLY and CDR2 is FYNNEI. The V and J ends lost 2 bases and 8 bases respectively, with 19 bases between them. This CDR3 has 16 amino acids. The CDR3 loop reads CASSEIGGPGRKPQHF. CDR3 DNA (partial): TGTGCCAGCAGTGAAATTGGGGGCCCGGGAAGGAAGCCC.

For this clone: Coverage ceases 3 residues before the CDR3 finishes, and the germline J gene fills in the end. The chain joins TRBV19 to TRBJ1-2; D is ambiguous. The CDR3 loop spans 16 amino acids. Germline V gene data show CDR1 as LNHDA and CDR2 as SQIVND (reference sequence). This chain's CDR3 is CASSFKLAGGSYDYTF. The covered CDR3 bases are TGTGCCAGTAGTTTTAAACTAGCGGGAGGGTCCTACGAC.

Regarding this clone: The read falls 3 residues short of the CDR3 end, and the missing part is taken from the germline J gene. The chain couples TRBV11-2 to TRBJ1-2, with 8 bases fitting TRBD1. Germline V CDR1 and CDR2: SGHAT, FQNNGV. CDR3 length: 13 residues. The J segment lost 4 bases and the V segment lost 6 bases, leaving 4 bases of the junction unmatched. The CDR3 loop reads CASRLDRGYGYTF. CDR3 DNA (partial): TGTGCCAGCAGACTCGACAGGGGCTATGGC.

Note on this clone: Read coverage stops 3 residues before the CDR3 terminus; the germline J gene supplies the remainder. The chain combines TRBV19 with TRBJ1-2, with D uncertain. Looked up from germline, CDR1 is LNHDA and CDR2 is SQIVND (reference sequence). CDR3 length: 15 amino acids. The CDR3 region is CASSPTQRAYNDYTF. The sequenced part of the CDR3 DNA is TGTGCCAGTAGTCCAACCCAGCGGGCCTACAATGAC. Using reference TRBV19 and TRBJ1-2 for the parts outside the CDR3, the full variable domain is DGGITQSPKYLFRKEGQNVTLSCEQNLNHDAMYWYRQDPGQGLRLIYYSQIVNDFQKGDIAEGYSVSREKKESFPLTVTSAQKNPTAFYLCASSPTQRAYNDYTFGSGTRLTVV.

About this clone itself: The read terminates 3 residues ahead of where the CDR3 ends, so the germline J gene completes it. The rearrangement links TRBV30 to TRBJ1-2; TRBD1 aligns across 9 bases. This CDR3 spans 14 amino acids. The germline CDR1 and CDR2 sequences are GTSNPN and SVGIG (reference sequence). V was pared by 7 bases and J by 2 bases, with 8 bases of the junction left unmatched. CDR3 residues: CASYTGTGNYGYTF. The CDR3 bases that were read are TGTGCCTCCTACACCGGGACAGGGAACTATGGC.

Note on this clone: The read finishes 3 residues shy of the CDR3 end, and the germline J gene is used to complete it. The chain links TRBV5-1 to TRBJ2-2; D possibly corresponds to TRBD1 (5 bases). The V gene's germline CDR1 is SGHRS and CDR2 YFSETQ. This CDR3 comprises 15 residues. CDR3 sequence: CASNIEFSGANVLFF. The CDR3 DNA, read in part, is TGCGCCAGCAATATCGAATTCTCTGGGGCCAACGTG.

A note on this clone: The read ends 3 residues before the CDR3 terminus; that terminus is restored from the germline J gene. This sequence joins TRBV19 and TRBJ2-5; no definite D call. The CDR3 is made up of 13 amino acids. Germline-derived CDR1 and CDR2 are LNHDA and SQIVND (reference sequence). With 5 bases removed from V and 0 bases from J, the gap between germline ends came to 7 bases. The covered CDR3 bases are TGTGCCAGTAGTTCCACAGACCAAGAGACC. Amino acid sequence: CASSSTDQET. The CDR3, in full, reads CASSSTDQETQYF. Using reference TRBV19 and TRBJ2-5 for the parts outside the CDR3, the full variable domain is DGGITQSPKYLFRKEGQNVTLSCEQNLNHDAMYWYRQDPGQGLRLIYYSQIVNDFQKGDIAEGYSVSREKKESFPLTVTSAQKNPTAFYLCASSSTDQETQYFGPGTRLLVL.

A word on this clone: The read terminates 3 residues before the CDR3 end, so the remaining end is supplied by the germline J gene. V gene TRBV4-2 combines with J gene TRBJ2-2; TRBD1 might be the D (5 bases). V shed 1 base and J shed 5 bases, with 14 bases lying between them. The CDR3 length is 16 residues. Germline-derived CDR1 and CDR2 are LGHNA and YNFKEQ. The part of the CDR3 DNA that was read is TGTGCCAGCAGCCAAGTACAGGACACTACGACCGGGGAG. It is translated as CASSQVQDTTTGE. From start to end, the CDR3 is CASSQVQDTTTGELFF.

As concerns this clone: Read data end 3 residues before the CDR3 end; the end is taken from the germline J gene. This chain connects TRBV13 to TRBJ2-7; D unresolved. V lost 2 bases and J lost 0, with 17 bases in between. Germline V gene sequence: CDR1 PRHDT, CDR2 FYEKMQ (reference sequence). The CDR3 extends over 17 amino acids. The part of the CDR3 DNA that was read is TGTGCCAGCAGCTTATTTTATGGGCCAGCCACCTCCTACGAG. Protein sequence: CASSLFYGPATSYE. The whole CDR3 sequence is CASSLFYGPATSYEQYF.

A note on this clone: Sequencing ends 3 residues short of the CDR3 end; the germline J gene provides the rest. This chain joins TRBV19 and TRBJ1-3; D is possibly TRBD1 (6 bases). Germline V gene sequence: CDR1 LNHDA, CDR2 SQIVND (reference sequence). V was cut by 2 bases and J by 0 bases, with 8 bases left in between. CDR3 length: 15 amino acids. Partial CDR3 DNA: TGTGCCAGTAGTATACTGACAGGCTCTGGAAACACC. Amino acids: CASSILTGSGNT. Given in full, the CDR3 is CASSILTGSGNTIYF.

As for this clone: Sequencing ends 3 residues short of the CDR3 end; the germline J gene provides the rest. The same CDR3 is also encoded by other DNA sequences in this sample. The chain is built from TRBV18 and TRBJ2-1; TRBD1 is a possible D gene (6 bases). The V end was cut by 3 bases, the J end by 8 bases, with 14 bases between. This CDR3 is 14 amino acids long. CDR1 KGHSH and CDR2 LQKENI come from the germline V gene. The CDR3 reads CASSPYTGTDEQFF. The sequenced CDR3 bases are TGTGCCAGCTCACCCTACACAGGGACCGATGAG.

A word on this clone: The CDR3 end is not reached by the read, which stops 3 residues before it; the germline J gene fills it in. V usage is TRBV18 and J usage is TRBJ2-1; 12 nucleotides align to TRBD2. Germline CDR1 and CDR2: KGHSH and LQKENI. The CDR3 extends over 16 amino acids. V shed 4 bases, J shed 7 bases, and the junction held 8 bases outside the gene matches. This CDR3 reads CASSRPLAGGGNEQFF. Incomplete CDR3 DNA: TGTGCCAGCTCACGACCACTAGCGGGAGGTGGGAATGAG.

Comment on this clone: The sequenced fragment ends 3 residues before the CDR3 boundary, so the rest is inferred from the germline J gene. The genes are TRBV20-1 and TRBJ1-1; 9 bases line up with TRBD1. This CDR3 has 13 amino acids. Germline lookup yields CDR1 DFQATT and CDR2 SNEGSKA (reference sequence). With 5 bases clipped from V and 3 bases from J, the junction kept 4 bases outside the gene matches. The CDR3 sequence: CSAPRTGDTEAFF. The part of the CDR3 DNA that was read is TGCAGTGCTCCACGGACAGGGGACACTGAA.

Note on this clone: The junction departs from germline at one end; a sequencing error may be responsible. The read ends 3 residues early relative to the CDR3; the germline J gene fills the gap. The same CDR3 can be traced to other DNA sequences in this sample. The V call is TRBV10-3, the J call TRBJ1-3; a possible D gene is TRBD1 (5 bases). CDR3 length: 14 residues. Germline V gene lookup returns CDR1 ENHRY and CDR2 SYGVKD. CDR3 in amino acids: CAIRDPGTGNTIYF. The sequenced CDR3 bases are TGTGCCATCAGAGACCCAGGGACTGGAAACACA.

With respect to this clone: From the germline J gene comes the end of the CDR3, since the read stops 3 residues before it. The rearrangement uses TRBV6-2 or TRBV6-3 and TRBJ2-5; 11 bases match TRBD2. V dropped 5 bases and J dropped 7; count of bases not matched to a gene: 9. Germline V gene data show CDR1 as MNHEY and CDR2 as SVGEGT. The CDR3 has 15 amino acids. The CDR3 here is CASSDPLAGVRTQYF. CDR3 bases read: TGTGCCAGCAGTGACCCACTAGCGGGGGTTAGGACC.

Concerning this clone itself: The DNA ends 3 residues before the CDR3 does, and the rest of the CDR3 is filled in from the germline J gene. The V gene is TRBV18, the J gene TRBJ1-6; D unresolved. CDR1 is KGHSH, CDR2 LQKENI, per germline. V gave up 1 base and J gave up 6 bases, with 4 bases separating them. This CDR3 has 13 amino acids. The sequenced CDR3 bases are TGTGCCAGCTCACCACAGGGTAATTCACCC. This gives the protein CASSPQGNSP. The full CDR3 reads CASSPQGNSPLHF. Full variable domain (outside the CDR3, taken from reference TRBV18 and TRBJ1-6): NAGVMQNPRHLVRRRGQEARLRCSPMKGHSHVYWYRQLPEEGLKFMVYLQKENIIDESGMPKERFSAEFPKEGPSILRIQQVVRGDSAAYFCASSPQGNSPLHFGNGTRLTVT.

As concerns this clone: The read stops 3 residues short of the end of the CDR3; the missing end is completed from the germline J gene. The chain has TRBV29-1 and TRBJ2-5; tentatively, D is TRBD1 (6 bases). CDR1 is SQVTM and CDR2 is ANQGSEA in the germline V gene. V was shortened by 4 bases and J by 4 bases, with 16 bases between the two germline ends. This CDR3 is built from 14 residues. CDR3 in amino acids: CSVAIQGNSETQYF. Partial CDR3 DNA: TGCAGCGTTGCAATACAGGGTAATTCAGAGACC.

Note on this clone: The read is 3 residues too short to cover the CDR3 end, so that end is filled in from the germline J gene. The chain combines TRBV5-1 with TRBJ1-4; TRBD1 matches 7 bases. With 4 bases clipped from V and 5 bases from J, the junction kept 20 bases outside the gene matches. There are 19 residues in the CDR3. Germline lookup yields CDR1 SGHRS and CDR2 YFSETQ. The CDR3: CASSDIALMDRTKNEKLFF. The DNA read from the CDR3 is TGCGCCAGCAGCGATATCGCCCTAATGGACAGGACAAAAAATGAAAAA.

As regards this clone: The CDR3 goes on 3 residues after the read ends, and that part is filled in from the germline J gene. The chain is built from TRBV6-2 or TRBV6-3 and TRBJ2-7; D may be TRBD1 (5 bases). CDR1 MNHEY and CDR2 SVGEGT come from the germline V gene. V was shortened by 1 base and J by 2 bases, with 12 bases between the two germline ends. This CDR3 region has 15 residues. The chain's CDR3 is CASSYFLDNTYEQYF. The CDR3 DNA, read in part, is TGTGCCAGCAGTTACTTTCTGGACAATACCTACGAG.

With regard to this clone: The DNA ends 3 residues before the CDR3 does, and the rest of the CDR3 is filled in from the germline J gene. The rearrangement uses TRBV9 and TRBJ2-7; 8 nucleotides match TRBD1. This CDR3 has 14 residues. Germline CDR1 SGDLS, CDR2 YYNGEE. With V trimmed by 3 bases and J by 3 bases, 5 bases remained unmatched. CDR3 region: CASSEGQGVYEQYF. CDR3 DNA (partial): TGTGCCAGCAGCGAAGGACAGGGTGTCTACGAG.

This clone counts as medium-sized (0.01 to 0.1%) by frequency. The read ends 3 residues before the CDR3 terminus; that terminus is restored from the germline J gene. The chain has TRBV6-2 or TRBV6-3 and TRBJ2-7; D might be TRBD2 (5 bases). The CDR3 covers 13 residues. CDR1 MNHEY and CDR2 SVGEGT come from the germline V gene. V dropped 0 bases and J dropped 6 bases, with 9 bases sitting between them. The CDR3 bases that were read are TGTGCCAGCAGTTACTCAGAGAGCGGCGAG. Translation gives CASSYSESGE. The full CDR3 sequence reads CASSYSESGEQYF.

A note on this clone: The CDR3 goes on 3 residues after the read ends, and that part is filled in from the germline J gene. This chain links TRBV7-9 with TRBJ2-2, with D perhaps TRBD2 (6 bases). With 4 bases removed from V and 4 bases from J, the gap between germline ends came to 10 bases. This CDR3 spans 14 amino acids. Germline CDR1 reads SEHNR; CDR2 reads FQNEAQ (reference sequence). The CDR3: CASSSDYLTGELFF. Incomplete CDR3 DNA: TGTGCCAGCAGCTCGGACTATCTCACCGGGGAG.

A note on this clone: Coverage ceases 3 residues before the CDR3 finishes, and the germline J gene fills in the end. This chain joins TRBV19 and TRBJ1-1, with a tentative D call TRBD1 (5 bases). Trimming stripped 7 bases from V and 3 bases from J, with 12 bases between. Germline CDR1 and CDR2: LNHDA and SQIVND (reference sequence). This CDR3 contains 13 residues. The CDR3: CASMRGEDTEAFF. CDR3 DNA (partial): TGTGCCAGTATGAGGGGCGAGGACACTGAA.

Regarding this clone: Read sequence stops 3 residues before the CDR3 end, and the germline J gene provides the missing end. V and J are TRBV7-3 and TRBJ1-2, with D perhaps TRBD1 (5 bases). In germline, CDR1 is SGHTA, CDR2 FQGTGA. CDR3 length: 14 residues. This chain's CDR3 is CASSLIGGGNIYTF. The DNA read from the CDR3 is TGTGCCAGCAGCTTAATCGGCGGGGGAAACATC.

The CDR3 region is CASSLLGGNTEAFF. Incomplete CDR3 DNA: TGCGCCAGCAGCTTGCTAGGGGGGAACACTGAA. The chain combines TRBV5-1 with TRBJ1-1, with a weak D call TRBD1 (6 bases). The read stops 3 residues short of the end of the CDR3; the missing end is completed from the germline J gene. V lost 1 base and J lost 1, with 8 bases in between. The CDR3 runs to 14 residues. The germline V gene has CDR1 SGHRS and CDR2 YFSETQ. The full variable domain, its missing parts supplied by reference TRBV5-1 and TRBJ1-1, is KAGVTQTPRYLIKTRGQQVTLSCSPISGHRSVSWYQQTPGQGLQFLFEYFSETQRNKGNFPGRFSGRQFSNSRSEMNVSTLELGDSALYLCASSLLGGNTEAFFGQGTRLTVV.